These 23 T cell receptor beta chains were all obtained from the same sample, sequenced in a study of post-analysis software for immune sequencing data. Whole-study findings and limits: In patients, TRBV5-6, TRBV5-1 and TRBV20-1 belonged to five TRBV segments found more frequently than in controls.

These receptors are not linked to any known antigen. Prepared libraries of TCR beta cDNA carried unique molecular identifiers. TCRdb analysed the PCR reads with MiXCR anew, one entry per CDR3 protein. The profile covers roughly 180,000 distinct CDR3 sequences, with about 32% appearing a single time and less than 1.6% taken by the ten largest. Sequences were obtained from blood. The receptor source for this set is a girl aged 5 to 17 with multiple sclerosis.

This rearrangement joins TRBV5-1 to TRBJ2-3, with D maybe TRBD2 (7 bases). The germline gives CDR1 SGHRS, CDR2 YFSETQ. This CDR3 contains 15 residues. Deletions cut 4 bases from V and 2 bases from J, with 14 bases between. CDR3 region: CASSVDGGHTDTQYF. CDR3 coding DNA: TGCGCCAGCAGCGTGGACGGGGGGCACACAGATACGCAGTATTTT. Full variable domain (rest looked up from reference TRBV5-1 and TRBJ2-3): KAGVTQTPRYLIKTRGQQVTLSCSPISGHRSVSWYQQTPGQGLQFLFEYFSETQRNKGNFPGRFSGRQFSNSRSEMNVSTLELGDSALYLCASSVDGGHTDTQYFGPGTRLTVL.

This clonotype was detected many times. The CDR3, as DNA: TGCGCCAGCAGCCCTATACTAGCGGGAGACGGGCACTCCGATGAGCAGTTCTTC. It translates to CASSPILAGDGHSDEQFF. This chain uses TRBV5-1 with TRBJ2-1; 11 nucleotides line up with TRBD2. The V gene's germline CDR1 is SGHRS and CDR2 YFSETQ. The CDR3 has 18 residues. V was clipped by 4 bases and J by 8 bases; unmatched bases: 17.

The chain joins TRBV3-1 to TRBJ2-1, with 9 positions matching TRBD2. The germline V gene has CDR1 LGHDT and CDR2 YNNKEL (reference sequence). CDR3 size: 15 residues. V lost 3 bases to trimming and J lost 10 bases; unmatched junction nucleotides: 10. This CDR3 is CASSQGVGLAGEQFF. The CDR3 region has the DNA TGTGCCAGCAGCCAGGGAGTGGGGCTAGCGGGAGAGCAGTTCTTC.

This clonotype was observed at least ten times. The chain carries TRBV10-3 and TRBJ1-2; D gene ambiguous. The CDR3 has 13 amino acids. The germline CDR1 and CDR2 sequences are ENHRY and SYGVKD. The V gene lost 9 bases and the J gene lost 4 bases, with 15 bases spanning the gap. CDR3 DNA: TGTGCCATTGGGAAGGGATTAAGCTATGGCTACACCTTC. Translation gives CAIGKGLSYGYTF.

Concerning this clonotype itself: This may come from a read error, since a much larger clone is one base off. The CDR3, as DNA: TGCAGCGTTGAACCGTACCAAGAGACCCAGTTCTTC. Translation: CSVEPYQETQFF. J is TRBJ2-5 and V is TRBV29-1; unclear D gene. The assigned J gene may be wrong: the sequence end matches TRBJ2-1 better. The CDR3 sequence is 12 residues long. Germline assignment: CDR1 SQVTM and CDR2 ANQGSEA.

For this clonotype: This may be a read error: a much more frequent sequence differs by one nucleotide. This chain connects TRBV4-1 to TRBJ1-1; D remains unclear. The CDR3 runs to 12 residues. Germline assignment: CDR1 MGHRA and CDR2 YSYEKL. The CDR3 nucleotides read TGCGCCGGCAGCCAAGGTGTCCTTGGAGCTTTCTTT. Residues: CAGSQGVLGAFF.

Of note for this clonotype: A much bigger clone sits one base away, suggesting this may be a read error. The genes are TRBV20-1 and TRBJ2-4, with a possible D match to TRBD1 (7 bases). This CDR3 comprises 15 residues. CDR1 DFQATT and CDR2 SNEGSKA come from the germline V gene (reference sequence). The CDR3 coding sequence is TGCAGTGCTCGGGACAGTCCACTAGCCAAAAACATTCAGTGCTTC. This codes for CSARDSPLAKNIQCF.

This chain joins TRBV20-1 and TRBJ2-7; TRBD2 aligns across 8 bases. TRBJ2-5 explains the end of the DNA better; the J call may be wrong. Germline V gives CDR1 DFQATT, CDR2 SNEGSKA (reference sequence). This CDR3 contains 13 residues. CDR3: CSARGGGPETQYF. Here the CDR3 DNA reads TGCAGTGCTAGAGGCGGGGGGCCAGAGACCCAGTACTTC.

This clonotype was observed a few times. The chain has TRBV18 and TRBJ2-3, with 8 nucleotides matching TRBD1. CDR3 size: 15 residues. Germline V gene data show CDR1 as KGHSH and CDR2 as LQKENI. V dropped 3 bases and J dropped 2; count of bases not matched to a gene: 4. Written as DNA, the CDR3 is TGTGCCAGCTCACCGGACAGGGAGAACACAGATACGCAGTATTTT. This sequence encodes CASSPDRENTDTQYF.

With respect to this clonotype: This could be a read error, since a much larger clone is one nucleotide away. This chain connects TRBV28 to TRBJ1-6; 8 nucleotides agree with TRBD1. Germline CDR1 is MDHEN and CDR2 is SYDVKM. CDR3 length equals 15 residues. The CDR3 region is CAGSAAQGANSPLHF. CDR3 bases: TGTGCCGGCAGCGCAGCGCAGGGGGCTAATTCACCCCTCCACTTT.

On this clonotype itself: It may be a read error: a sequence one base away is much more abundant. The V call is TRBV20-1, the J call TRBJ1-2, with no clear D. The ends were cut back, 6 bases at V and 6 bases at J, with 11 bases in the middle. The germline V gene encodes CDR1 DFQATT and CDR2 SNEGSKA (reference sequence). The CDR3 loop spans 11 amino acids. CDR3 coding DNA: TGCAGTGCCCCGGGCAGCGATGGCTACACCTTC. This gives the protein CSAPGSDGYTF.

Many counts were recorded for this clonotype. V is TRBV5-4 and J is TRBJ1-2; 7 nucleotides line up with TRBD1. In germline, CDR1 is SGHNT, CDR2 YYREEE (reference sequence). V gave up 5 bases and J gave up 0 bases; unmatched junction bases: 7. The CDR3 consists of 15 residues. This CDR3 is CASREAGTANYGYTF. The DNA for the CDR3 is TGTGCCAGCAGGGAAGCCGGGACAGCTAACTATGGCTACACCTTC.

This chain links TRBV28 with TRBJ1-5; D call uncertain. The V end lost 5 bases, the J end lost 5 bases, and 4 bases lay between the germline ends. In germline, CDR1 is MDHEN, CDR2 SYDVKM. There are 11 residues in the CDR3. This CDR3 is CASSPDQPQHF. CDR3 DNA sequence: TGTGCCAGCAGTCCGGATCAGCCCCAGCATTTT.

The chain is built from TRBV6-5 and TRBJ2-5, with D perhaps matching TRBD1 (6 bases). The tail of the sequence fits TRBJ2-7 better, so the J call may be wrong. Germline CDR1 and CDR2: MNHEY and SVGAGI. This CDR3 is 14 amino acids long. The DNA for the CDR3 is TGTGCCAGCATTAACAGGGCTGGCGTAGGCGAGCAGTACTTC. This translates into CASINRAGVGEQYF.

This chain joins TRBV27 and TRBJ2-5; no definite D call. This CDR3 has 14 amino acids. V gave up 3 bases and J gave up 6 bases, with 14 bases separating them. Germline values: CDR1 MNHEY, CDR2 SMNVEV (reference sequence). The CDR3: CASSFLNGAKTQYF. CDR3 nucleotides: TGTGCCAGCAGTTTTCTTAATGGTGCGAAGACCCAGTACTTC.

This clonotype was detected many times. The chain couples TRBV5-1 to TRBJ1-2; the D gene is possibly TRBD1 (5 bases). Germline V gene lookup returns CDR1 SGHRS and CDR2 YFSETQ. V gave up 4 bases and J gave up 4 bases, with 14 bases separating them. The CDR3 has 14 residues. The DNA for the CDR3 is TGCGCCAGCAGCCCGGGGGAACGGATCTATGGCTACACCTTC. As protein: CASSPGERIYGYTF.

V is TRBV5-6 and J is TRBJ2-1; no clear D. Per the germline V gene, CDR1 is SGHDT and CDR2 is YYEEEE. Deletions cut 7 bases from V and 7 bases from J, with 6 bases between. The CDR3 totals 10 residues. The CDR3 DNA reads as TGTGCCAGCGAGTTGAATGAGCAGTTCTTC. Residues: CASELNEQFF. Filled out from reference TRBV5-6 and TRBJ2-1, the complete variable domain reads DAGVTQSPTHLIKTRGQQVTLRCSPKSGHDTVSWYQQALGQGPQFIFQYYEEEERQRGNFPDRFSGHQFPNYSSELNVNALLLGDSALYLCASELNEQFFGPGTRLTVL.

This clonotype has just one count. A read error is possible here, since a much larger clone lies one base away. In DNA form, the CDR3 reads TGTGCCATCGGTGCAGGGACTAGCGGGACATACAATGAGCAGTTCTTC. Protein: CAIGAGTSGTYNEQFF. The gene calls are TRBV10-3 and TRBJ2-1; TRBD2 matches 13 bases. CDR1 and CDR2 (germline): ENHRY, SYGVKD. V lost 8 bases, J lost 4 bases, and 8 bases stayed unmatched. This CDR3 is 16 amino acids long.

A remark on this clonotype: The junction does not match germline at one end; this may be a read error. The chain recombines TRBV25-1 with TRBJ2-7; 7 bases are shared with TRBD1. The CDR3 sequence is 14 residues long. Germline V gives CDR1 MGHDK, CDR2 SYGVNS. DNA for the CDR3: TGTGCCATCAGTGAGTCAGGGGGACCCTACGAGCAGTACTTC. This sequence encodes CAISESGGPYEQYF.

A few counts support this clonotype. A much larger clonotype is one base distant, so this may be a read error. This chain connects TRBV6-4 to TRBJ2-7, with D tentatively TRBD2 (6 bases). The CDR3 consists of 13 residues. Trimming removed 2 bases from V and 6 bases from J, with 11 bases in between. The V gene's germline CDR1 is MRHNA and CDR2 SNTAGT. In nucleotides, the CDR3 is TGTGCCAGCAGTGACCAGCCGGAGGGCGAGCAGTACTTC. Translating it yields CASSDQPEGEQYF.

About this clonotype itself: With a much larger clone just one base away, this may be a read error. The chain uses TRBV9 and TRBJ2-7; 11 bases map to TRBD1. The J call may be faulty, since TRBJ2-5 better matches the DNA end. Germline loops: CDR1 SGDLS, CDR2 YYNGEE. The CDR3 contains 14 residues. The CDR3 is CASRGQGVGETQYF. Written as DNA, the CDR3 is TGTGCCAGCAGGGGACAGGGGGTCGGAGAGACCCAGTACTTC.

This clonotype was recorded at least ten times. This chain uses TRBV4-1 with TRBJ2-1; D is uncertain. Trimming stripped 0 bases from V and 12 bases from J, with 9 bases between. The CDR3 has 12 amino acids. Per germline, CDR1 MGHRA and CDR2 YSYEKL. The CDR3 here is CASSQDEYGQFF. The CDR3 region has the DNA TGCGCCAGCAGCCAAGATGAGTACGGGCAGTTCTTC.

At least ten counts were recorded for this clonotype. This sequence joins TRBV4-1 and TRBJ2-1, with D unresolved. Germline V lookup: CDR1 MGHRA, CDR2 YSYEKL. With 4 bases removed from V and 8 bases from J, the gap between germline ends came to 9 bases. The CDR3 covers 12 residues. The CDR3 DNA follows: TGCGCCAGCAGCCCTTCGCCCGATGAGCAGTTCTTC. It translates to CASSPSPDEQFF.